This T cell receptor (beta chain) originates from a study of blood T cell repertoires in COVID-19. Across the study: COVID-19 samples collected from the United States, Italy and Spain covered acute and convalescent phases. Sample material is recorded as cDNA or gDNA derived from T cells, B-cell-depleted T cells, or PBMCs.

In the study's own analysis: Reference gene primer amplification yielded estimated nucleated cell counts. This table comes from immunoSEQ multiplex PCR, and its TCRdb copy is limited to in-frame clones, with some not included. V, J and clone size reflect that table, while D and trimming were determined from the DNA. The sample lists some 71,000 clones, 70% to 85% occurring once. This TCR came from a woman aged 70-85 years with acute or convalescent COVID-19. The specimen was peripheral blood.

CDR3 DNA sequence: TGTGCCAGCAGTCCCAGACAGGGGATGCGCAATCAGCCCCAGCATTTT. Residues: CASSPRQGMRNQPQHF. The chain recombines TRBV28 with TRBJ1-5; 8 bases line up with TRBD1. CDR3 length: 16 amino acids. Germline V CDR1 and CDR2: MDHEN, SYDVKM. V gave up 5 bases and J gave up 2 bases; unmatched junction bases: 8.